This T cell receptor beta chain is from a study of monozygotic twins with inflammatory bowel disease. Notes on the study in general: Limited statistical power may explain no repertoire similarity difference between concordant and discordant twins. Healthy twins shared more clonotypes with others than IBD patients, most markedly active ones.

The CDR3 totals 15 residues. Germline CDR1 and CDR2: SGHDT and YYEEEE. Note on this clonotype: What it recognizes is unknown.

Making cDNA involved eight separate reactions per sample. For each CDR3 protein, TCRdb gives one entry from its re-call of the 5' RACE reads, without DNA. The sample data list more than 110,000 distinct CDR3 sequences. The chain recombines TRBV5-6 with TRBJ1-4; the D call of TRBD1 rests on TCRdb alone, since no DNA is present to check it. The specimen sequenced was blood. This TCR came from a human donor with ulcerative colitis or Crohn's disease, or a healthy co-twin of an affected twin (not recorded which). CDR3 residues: CASSLKTGASEKLFF.